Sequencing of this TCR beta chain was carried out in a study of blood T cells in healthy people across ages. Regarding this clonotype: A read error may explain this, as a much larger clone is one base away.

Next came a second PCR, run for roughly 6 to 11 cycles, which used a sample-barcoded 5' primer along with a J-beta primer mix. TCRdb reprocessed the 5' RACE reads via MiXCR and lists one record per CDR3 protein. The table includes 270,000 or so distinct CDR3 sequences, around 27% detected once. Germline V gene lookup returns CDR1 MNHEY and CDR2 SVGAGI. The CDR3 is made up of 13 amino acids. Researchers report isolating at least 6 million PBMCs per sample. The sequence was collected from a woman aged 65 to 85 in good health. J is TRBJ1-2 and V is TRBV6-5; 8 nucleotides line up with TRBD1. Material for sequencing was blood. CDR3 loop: CAGSSGTGRGYTF. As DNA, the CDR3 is TGTGCCGGCAGCTCCGGGACAGGAAGGGGCTACACCTTC.